This T cell receptor (beta chain) appears in the sequencing data of a study of cytomegalovirus exposure and HLA in healthy donors. Background on the study: T cells numbering about 200 million yielded more than 95 million unique TCR beta sequences in an earlier analysis. Findings of the study overall: Trimming of TCR beta V- and J-genes showed a link, identified in a later analysis, to a missense DCLRE1C variant.

Points on this clone: Its target is unknown.

PCR primers comprised 60 Vbeta and 13 Jbeta primers. Libraries were prepared by immunoSEQ multiplex PCR; TCRdb keeps only in-frame clonotypes and omits some of them. This sample yields 80,000 to 100,000 clones, of which approximately 71% are seen a single time; more than 15% belongs to the top ten. Donors counted as nominally healthy when sampled, yet unrecorded immune exposures were likely. The specimen sequenced was PBMCs. The source is a young woman in good health and CMV-seropositive.

CDR3 DNA: TGTGCCACCAGCAGAGAACTAGCGGGGGGCACAGATACGCAGTATTTT. It specifies CATSRELAGGTDTQYF. The chain employs TRBV15 and TRBJ2-3; TRBD2 matches at 11 bases. This CDR3 spans 16 amino acids. With V trimmed by 0 bases and J by 1 base, 0 bases remained unmatched. Germline V lookup: CDR1 LNHNV, CDR2 YYDKDF (reference sequence). The whole variable domain, filled in from reference TRBV15 and TRBJ2-3, reads DAMVIQNPRYQVTQFGKPVTLSCSQTLNHNVMYWYQQKSSQAPKLLFHYYDKDFNNEADTPDNFQSRRPNTSFCFLDIRSPGLGDTAMYLCATSRELAGGTDTQYFGPGTRLTVL.